These 6 T cell receptor beta chains share one sample of origin, sequenced in a study of early T cells in non-severe SARS-CoV-2 infection. TCRdb redid the calling of the 5' RACE reads with MiXCR, one entry per CDR3 protein. The data hold 85,000 to 90,000 distinct CDR3 sequences, with approximately 14% observed a single time. Sequenced: whole blood. These receptors all stem from an adult who was a healthcare worker with PCR-confirmed SARS-CoV-2 infection or an uninfected control (not recorded which).

In this sample, this clonotype turned up many times. The rearrangement uses TRBV19 and TRBJ1-5; no firm D call. The CDR3 spans 14 residues. Deletions cut 10 bases from V and 4 bases from J, with 17 bases between. The germline CDR1 and CDR2 sequences are LNHDA and SQIVND (reference sequence). CDR3 loop: CATHLSGNNQPQHF. The CDR3 DNA reads TGTGCCACCCACCTATCAGGAAATAATCAGCCCCAGCATTTT.

This clonotype was counted between two and nine times. The chain has TRBV20-1 and TRBJ2-6; no firm D call. CDR1 is DFQATT and CDR2 is SNEGSKA in the germline V gene (reference sequence). Trimming shortened V by 2 bases and J by 0 bases, and 11 bases separated the two germline ends. The CDR3 has 16 residues. DNA for the CDR3: TGCAGTGCTAGAACCGGGCCTTTCTCTGGGGCCAACGTCCTGACTTTC. Protein: CSARTGPFSGANVLTF.

This clonotype was detected ten times or more. This rearrangement joins TRBV20-1 to TRBJ1-1; D uncertain. V was clipped by 3 bases and J by 1 base, with 9 bases between them. Germline CDR1 DFQATT, CDR2 SNEGSKA (reference sequence). This CDR3 has 13 amino acids. CDR3 protein: CSASMNRNTEAFF. DNA for the CDR3: TGCAGTGCTAGTATGAACCGGAACACTGAAGCTTTCTTT.

This clonotype was found a few times. The CDR3 nucleotides are TGTGCCAGCACCAAAGGGGGTTCCAGAGGAAAACTGTTTTTT. Its translation: CASTKGGSRGKLFF. The genes are TRBV6-2 or TRBV6-3 and TRBJ1-4, with D perhaps matching TRBD1 (6 bases). In germline, CDR1 is MNHEY, CDR2 SVGEGT. V was shortened by 7 bases and J by 10 bases, with 19 bases between the two germline ends. CDR3 length: 14 amino acids.

This clonotype was seen only a few times. The CDR3: CASSLGAYNEQFF. CDR3 DNA: TGTGCCAGCAGCTTAGGGGCTTACAATGAGCAGTTCTTC. The chain is built from TRBV7-6 and TRBJ2-1; D remains unclear. V dropped 1 base and J dropped 4 bases, with 5 bases sitting between them. Germline V gene lookup returns CDR1 SGHVS and CDR2 FNYEAQ. This CDR3 is 13 amino acids long.

The chain couples TRBV28 to TRBJ2-7, with no clear D. The V end was cut by 5 bases, the J end by 7 bases, with 15 bases between. The CDR3 length is 13 residues. Germline CDR1 MDHEN, CDR2 SYDVKM. CDR3 coding DNA: TGTGCCAGCAGTGTCCTCAGGTTCGGGGAGCAGTACTTC. It encodes CASSVLRFGEQYF.